One sample yielded the 28 T cell receptor beta chains listed below, sequenced in a study of T cell repertoires in cytomegalovirus infection. A single record per CDR3 protein comes from TCRdb applying MiXCR to the reads. The repertoire holds just under 500,000 distinct CDR3 sequences, with roughly a third as singletons. These receptors' antigens are unknown. This material consisted of cultured PBMCs, taken from culture after CMV antigen stimulation. The receptor set was obtained from a human donor in good health (CMV status not recorded). Some clones in this sample may be carry-over from other donors' samples.

The CDR3 region is CASSLGWRSHEAFF. In DNA, the CDR3 is TGTGCCAGCAGCTTAGGGTGGAGAAGCCATGAAGCTTTCTTT. This chain connects TRBV7-2 to TRBJ1-1; D is unresolved. Germline assignment: CDR1 SGHTA and CDR2 FQGNSA. V lost 1 base, J lost 7 bases, and 13 bases lay in between. This CDR3 has 14 residues.

The gene calls are TRBV2 and TRBJ2-2, with 8 bases identical to TRBD1. Germline V gene lookup returns CDR1 SNHLY and CDR2 FYNNEI. The CDR3 totals 15 residues. J was trimmed by 3 bases and V by 6 bases; bases with no gene match: 6. DNA of the CDR3: TGTGCCAGCAGACCCAGGACAGGGCACACCGGGGAGCTGTTTTTT. Translated, it gives CASRPRTGHTGELFF.

The V call is TRBV11-3, the J call TRBJ2-2; no definite D call. The germline V gene encodes CDR1 SGHNT and CDR2 YENEEA. V shed 3 bases and J shed 3 bases, with 14 bases lying between them. The CDR3 is made up of 16 amino acids. This chain's CDR3 is CASSLGGLMDTGELFF. CDR3 DNA: TGTGCCAGCAGCTTGGGCGGCTTGATGGACACCGGGGAGCTGTTTTTT.

This clonotype appeared a few times. The rearrangement uses TRBV12-3 or TRBV12-4 and TRBJ2-3; TRBD2 is a possible D gene (6 bases). The V and J ends lost 5 bases and 8 bases respectively, with 14 bases between them. The CDR3 consists of 13 residues. The CDR3 sequence: CASSAHLGGTQYF. The CDR3 nucleotides read TGTGCCAGCAGTGCGCACTTGGGGGGTACGCAGTATTTT.

This clonotype was detected only a few times. The chain recombines TRBV12-3 or TRBV12-4 with TRBJ1-2, with D uncertain. The CDR3 is 11 residues long. V dropped 6 bases and J dropped 13 bases, with 15 bases sitting between them. As DNA, the CDR3 is TGTGCCAGCAGCCGAATGCTGGGTAGCACCTTC. This codes for CASSRMLGSTF.

The chain is built from TRBV5-4 and TRBJ1-1; 9 bases map to TRBD1. The V and J ends lost 4 bases and 4 bases, in that order; junction bases with no gene match: 11. The CDR3 spans 16 residues. From germline, CDR1 is SGHNT and CDR2 YYREEE (reference sequence). CDR3: CASSPRDREPFTEAFF. The CDR3 bases are TGTGCCAGCAGCCCCCGGGACAGGGAACCCTTCACTGAAGCTTTCTTT.

This clonotype was recorded a few times. The chain combines TRBV7-2 with TRBJ2-1; D is perhaps TRBD1 (6 bases). The germline CDR1 and CDR2 sequences are SGHTA and FQGNSA. V was trimmed by 4 bases and J by 3 bases, leaving 13 bases between them. CDR3 length: 15 amino acids. The CDR3 here is CASSSNGQIYNEQFF. CDR3 bases: TGTGCCAGCAGCTCAAATGGACAGATCTACAATGAGCAGTTCTTC. Together with reference TRBV7-2 and TRBJ2-1, the CDR3 gives the full variable domain: GAGVSQSPSNKVTEKGKDVELRCDPISGHTALYWYRQSLGQGLEFLIYFQGNSAPDKSGLPSDRFSAERTGGSVSTLTIQRTQQEDSAVYLCASSSNGQIYNEQFFGPGTRLTVL.

This clonotype appeared a few times. The chain links TRBV24-1 to TRBJ2-2; TRBD1 is a possible D gene (6 bases). Germline CDR1 KGHDR, CDR2 SFDVKD. The CDR3 has 15 amino acids. The V end lost 5 bases, the J end lost 5 bases, and 14 bases lay between the germline ends. In nucleotides, the CDR3 is TGTGCCACCAGTGTTTCAGGGGTGAGGACCGGGGAGCTGTTTTTT. Protein sequence: CATSVSGVRTGELFF.

The genes are TRBV30 and TRBJ2-2; 9 bases fit TRBD2. Germline loops: CDR1 GTSNPN, CDR2 SVGIG (reference sequence). V trimming: 0 bases; J trimming: 5 bases; junction bases outside the gene matches: 7. This CDR3 region has 16 residues. The CDR3 DNA reads TGTGCCTGGAGTGTACGAGCGGGAGGAGGTACCGGGGAGCTGTTTTTT. Translation gives CAWSVRAGGGTGELFF.

This clonotype was counted a single time. This chain joins TRBV11-3 and TRBJ1-1; D perhaps matches TRBD1 (5 bases). Trimming cost V 5 bases and J 1 base, with 17 bases left between them. This CDR3 region has 16 residues. Germline CDR1 reads SGHNT; CDR2 reads YENEEA. The CDR3 region is CASSTTRRGPNTEAFF. As DNA, the CDR3 is TGTGCCAGCAGCACCACGAGGAGGGGCCCGAACACTGAAGCTTTCTTT.

The chain has TRBV29-1 and TRBJ2-6; 7 bases align to TRBD2. The trim removed 5 bases at V and 0 bases at J, leaving 4 bases unmatched. The CDR3 loop spans 15 amino acids. The germline V gene encodes CDR1 SQVTM and CDR2 ANQGSEA. The CDR3 DNA sequence: TGCAGCGTTCTAGCGGACTCCTCTGGGGCCAACGTCCTGACTTTC. This translates into CSVLADSSGANVLTF.

The V call is TRBV7-2, the J call TRBJ1-2, with a tentative D call TRBD1 (6 bases). V lost 5 bases to trimming and J lost 0 bases, with 13 bases between them. This CDR3 has 15 amino acids. Germline loops: CDR1 SGHTA, CDR2 FQGNSA. CDR3 amino acids: CASSIGTRTNYGYTF. For the CDR3, the DNA is TGTGCCAGCAGCATAGGGACAAGGACTAACTATGGCTACACCTTC.

V and J are TRBV19 and TRBJ2-1; D may be TRBD1 (5 bases). CDR1 LNHDA and CDR2 SQIVND come from the germline V gene (reference sequence). Between the trimmed V and J ends, which lost 3 bases and 8 bases, there was a span of 17 bases. The CDR3 runs 15 residues. CDR3 DNA: TGTGCCAGTAGTATTGTTCAGGGTTATCTGTATGAGCAGTTCTTC. Translated: CASSIVQGYLYEQFF. Looking up the rest from reference TRBV19 and TRBJ2-1 gives the full variable domain: DGGITQSPKYLFRKEGQNVTLSCEQNLNHDAMYWYRQDPGQGLRLIYYSQIVNDFQKGDIAEGYSVSREKKESFPLTVTSAQKNPTAFYLCASSIVQGYLYEQFFGPGTRLTVL.

This rearrangement joins TRBV13 to TRBJ2-5; TRBD2 matches at 7 bases. The CDR3 has 14 residues. Losses at the gene ends were 4 bases for V and 5 bases for J; bases not matched to a gene: 7. Germline V gives CDR1 PRHDT, CDR2 FYEKMQ (reference sequence). The CDR3 region has the DNA TGTGCCAGCAGCTCCGGGAGGCGATGGGAGACCCAGTACTTC. Its translation: CASSSGRRWETQYF.

As regards this clonotype: A junction end diverges from the germline sequence, so it may reflect a read error. The V and J genes are TRBV7-6 and TRBJ1-4; D remains unclear. The CDR3 is 10 residues long. Germline loops: CDR1 SGHVS, CDR2 FNYEAQ. The CDR3 protein is CASSPQPEIF. For the CDR3, the DNA is TGTGCCAGCAGCCCACAACCCGAGATTTTT.

The chain links TRBV7-2 to TRBJ2-1; a possible D gene is TRBD2 (6 bases). Germline V CDR1 and CDR2: SGHTA, FQGNSA. CDR3 length: 12 amino acids. V lost 5 bases, J lost 12 bases, and 14 bases lay in between. This CDR3 reads CASSPVRGWQFF. The CDR3 DNA reads TGTGCCAGCAGCCCCGTTCGGGGGTGGCAGTTCTTC.

V usage is TRBV7-2 and J usage is TRBJ2-2, with TRBD1 matching 7 bases. CDR1 is SGHTA and CDR2 is FQGNSA in the germline V gene. The CDR3 loop spans 15 amino acids. After removal of 4 bases from V and 5 bases from J, the junction contained 7 bases not matched to a gene. The CDR3 bases are TGTGCCAGCAGCTCCTCTACAGGGGTTACCGGGGAGCTGTTTTTT. This gives the protein CASSSSTGVTGELFF.

V is TRBV27 and J is TRBJ2-7, with D perhaps matching TRBD1 (6 bases). CDR3 length: 16 amino acids. V lost 0 bases, J lost 2 bases, and 14 bases lay in between. Germline V lookup: CDR1 MNHEY, CDR2 SMNVEV (reference sequence). Here the CDR3 reads CASSLSFRDTPYEQYF. The CDR3 DNA is TGTGCCAGCAGTTTATCTTTCCGGGACACCCCCTACGAGCAGTACTTC.

CDR3 residues: CASGWGRPGNTIYF. The CDR3 nucleotides read TGTGCCAGCGGATGGGGGCGACCCGGAAACACCATATATTTT. The chain joins TRBV5-6 to TRBJ1-3, with D possibly TRBD1 on 6 matching bases. Trimming pared 7 bases from V and 4 bases from J, leaving 15 bases between. CDR1 and CDR2 (germline): SGHDT, YYEEEE. The CDR3 runs to 14 residues.

This clonotype occurred a few times. The V call is TRBV7-2, the J call TRBJ2-3; D remains unclear. Between the trimmed V and J ends, which lost 1 base and 2 bases, there was a span of 16 bases. CDR3 size: 17 residues. Germline V gene sequence: CDR1 SGHTA, CDR2 FQGNSA. The CDR3 DNA reads as TGTGCCAGCAGCTTAGTTACGGCGCCGCGACCCACAGATACGCAGTATTTT. This gives the protein CASSLVTAPRPTDTQYF.

This clonotype was seen a few times. The chain is built from TRBV7-2 and TRBJ1-2; no clear D gene. V was cut by 1 base and J by 0 bases, with 9 bases left in between. The CDR3 consists of 15 residues. The V gene's germline CDR1 is SGHTA and CDR2 FQGNSA. CDR3 region: CASSLDSSANYGYTF. In DNA form, the CDR3 reads TGTGCCAGCAGCTTAGACTCTTCCGCTAACTATGGCTACACCTTC.

In this sample, this clonotype turned up a few times. The V gene is TRBV28, the J gene TRBJ2-7, with 7 bases matching TRBD1. The CDR3 sequence is 13 residues long. Trimming took 3 bases from V and 6 from J; bases not matched to a gene: 5. In germline, CDR1 is MDHEN, CDR2 SYDVKM. CDR3 residues: CASSFFRGREQYF. CDR3 nucleotide sequence: TGTGCCAGCAGTTTCTTTAGGGGGCGCGAGCAGTACTTC.

The J gene is TRBJ2-7, the V gene TRBV20-1; 9 bases agree with TRBD2. Germline lookup yields CDR1 DFQATT and CDR2 SNEGSKA (reference sequence). Trimming removed 1 base from V and 2 bases from J; junction bases left unmatched: 3. The CDR3 has 14 residues. The CDR3 coding sequence is TGCAGTGCTAGAGTAGCGGGAGAAACCTACGAGCAGTACTTC. It encodes CSARVAGETYEQYF.

This clonotype was recorded at least ten times. This rearrangement joins TRBV7-2 to TRBJ2-2; 7 nucleotides match TRBD2. J lost 2 bases, V lost 1 base, and 4 bases had no gene match. This CDR3 is 16 amino acids long. Per the germline V gene, CDR1 is SGHTA and CDR2 is FQGNSA. The CDR3 DNA reads as TGTGCCAGCAGCTTAGTGGGCGGGAGTAACACCGGGGAGCTGTTTTTT. It specifies CASSLVGGSNTGELFF. The full variable domain, completed using reference TRBV7-2 and TRBJ2-2, is GAGVSQSPSNKVTEKGKDVELRCDPISGHTALYWYRQSLGQGLEFLIYFQGNSAPDKSGLPSDRFSAERTGGSVSTLTIQRTQQEDSAVYLCASSLVGGSNTGELFFGEGSRLTVL.

V gene TRBV28 combines with J gene TRBJ1-2; a possible D gene is TRBD1 (5 bases). The V gene's germline CDR1 is MDHEN and CDR2 SYDVKM. CDR3 length equals 14 residues. V lost 3 bases to trimming and J lost 0 bases, with 8 bases between them. CDR3 amino acids: CASSLGTANYGYTF. The DNA for the CDR3 is TGTGCCAGCAGTTTGGGGACGGCTAACTATGGCTACACCTTC.

In this sample, this clonotype turned up a few times. The J gene is TRBJ2-3, the V gene TRBV10-3, with TRBD2 matching over 8 bases. Germline V gives CDR1 ENHRY, CDR2 SYGVKD. J gave up 9 bases and V 6 bases, and 11 bases lay outside the gene matches. The CDR3 loop spans 14 amino acids. This CDR3 is CAISASGRDGTQYF. For the CDR3, the DNA is TGTGCCATCAGCGCCAGCGGGAGAGACGGGACGCAGTATTTT.

The sample holds many counts of this clonotype. The CDR3 coding sequence is TGTGCCAGCACCCCTGCTAGCGGGATTGGTGGAGAGACCCAGTACTTC. The encoded protein is CASTPASGIGGETQYF. This chain links TRBV7-2 with TRBJ2-5, with 9 bases matching TRBD2. The CDR3 runs to 16 residues. J lost 4 bases, V lost 7 bases, and 13 bases had no gene match. CDR1 SGHTA and CDR2 FQGNSA come from the germline V gene.

This chain connects TRBV7-6 to TRBJ2-5; TRBD1 aligns across 9 bases. CDR3 length equals 15 residues. Germline V gene sequence: CDR1 SGHVS, CDR2 FNYEAQ. The ends lost 6 bases at V and 4 bases at J; junction bases unmatched: 9. The CDR3: CASSYRGQTVETQYF. The DNA of the CDR3 is TGTGCCAGCAGTTACAGGGGGCAGACGGTAGAGACCCAGTACTTC.